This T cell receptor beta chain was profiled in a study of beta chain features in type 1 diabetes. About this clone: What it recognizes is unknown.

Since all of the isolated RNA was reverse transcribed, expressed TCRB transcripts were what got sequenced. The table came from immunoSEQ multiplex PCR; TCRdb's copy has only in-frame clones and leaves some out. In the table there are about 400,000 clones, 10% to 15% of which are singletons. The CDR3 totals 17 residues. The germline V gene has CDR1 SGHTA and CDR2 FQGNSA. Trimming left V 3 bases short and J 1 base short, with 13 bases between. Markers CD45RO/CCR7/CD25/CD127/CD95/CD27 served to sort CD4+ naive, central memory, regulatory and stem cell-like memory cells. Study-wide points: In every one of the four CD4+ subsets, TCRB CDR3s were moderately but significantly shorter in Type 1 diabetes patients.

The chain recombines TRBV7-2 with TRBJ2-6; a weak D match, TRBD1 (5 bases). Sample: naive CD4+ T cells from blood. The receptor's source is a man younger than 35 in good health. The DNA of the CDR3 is TGTGCCAGCAGCTTGCTCGGACGGACATCTGGGGCCAACGTCCTGACTTTC. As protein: CASSLLGRTSGANVLTF.